This record looks at one TCR beta chain sequence and its context. The entry originates in a study of cytomegalovirus exposure and HLA in healthy donors. PCR involved 60 Vbeta and 13 Jbeta primers. Some clones are missing from TCRdb's copy, which holds only in-frame ones; the method was immunoSEQ multiplex PCR. This sample has approximately 100,000 clones; about 76% occur once, and the top ten carry 8% to 9%. CDR1 and CDR2 from the germline V gene are SGHVS and FQNEAQ. V shed 9 bases and J shed 0 bases, with 21 bases lying between them. This CDR3 is built from 17 residues. This receptor was identified in a human donor in good health. The sample taken for sequencing was PBMCs. The V gene is TRBV7-8, the J gene TRBJ1-5, with D perhaps TRBD1 (6 bases). CDR3: CASQQKTGIFSNQPQHF. In DNA form, the CDR3 reads TGTGCCAGTCAACAAAAAACAGGGATATTTAGCAATCAGCCCCAGCATTTT.